Following are 21 T cell receptor beta chains from one sample sequenced in a study of T cells in Graves' hyperthyroidism and ophthalmopathy. TCR beta CDR3 regions were amplified from RNA. The HTBI set primed first-round TCR CDR3 RT-PCR. Via MiXCR, TCRdb re-called the multiplex PCR reads, giving one row per CDR3 protein. The repertoire holds roughly 500,000 distinct CDR3 sequences, with approximately 23% as singletons. The sequenced sample was blood. Receptor source: a woman in her 70s with Graves' ophthalmopathy.

This clonotype showed up many times. V gene TRBV28 combines with J gene TRBJ2-7; 9 bases fit TRBD1. Germline CDR1 is MDHEN and CDR2 is SYDVKM. V lost 2 bases and J lost 5; bases outside the gene matches: 4. The CDR3 totals 14 residues. The CDR3 here is CASSLTDRGHEQYF. In DNA form, the CDR3 reads TGTGCCAGCAGTTTAACGGACAGGGGACACGAGCAGTACTTC.

This clonotype was seen a few times. V is TRBV27 and J is TRBJ2-7, with D tentatively TRBD2 (7 bases). V was pared by 3 bases and J by 5 bases, with 17 bases between. This CDR3 contains 15 residues. CDR1 and CDR2 from the germline V gene are MNHEY and SMNVEV (reference sequence). The CDR3 sequence: CASSLSGGAFDEQYF. CDR3 in DNA: TGTGCCAGCAGTTTGAGTGGGGGGGCCTTTGACGAGCAGTACTTC.

The chain has TRBV18 and TRBJ2-1, with 9 positions matching TRBD1. The CDR3 runs 14 residues. V shed 8 bases, J shed 8 bases, and the junction held 10 bases outside the gene matches. The germline V gene encodes CDR1 KGHSH and CDR2 LQKENI. The CDR3 region is CASGKDRGSDEQFF. As DNA, the CDR3 is TGTGCCAGCGGAAAGGACAGGGGTTCGGATGAGCAGTTCTTC. Based on the CDR3 plus reference TRBV18 and TRBJ2-1, the full variable domain is NAGVMQNPRHLVRRRGQEARLRCSPMKGHSHVYWYRQLPEEGLKFMVYLQKENIIDESGMPKERFSAEFPKEGPSILRIQQVVRGDSAAYFCASGKDRGSDEQFFGPGTRLTVL.

In DNA, the CDR3 is TGTGCCAGCAGCCAAGCTTACGAGACCCAGTACTTC. Its protein product is CASSQAYETQYF. The chain links TRBV3-1 to TRBJ2-5; no clear D. Per germline, CDR1 LGHDT and CDR2 YNNKEL (reference sequence). V lost 1 base, J lost 5 bases, and 5 bases lay in between. The CDR3 is 12 amino acids.

The gene calls are TRBV27 and TRBJ2-1, with a weak D call TRBD1 (6 bases). This CDR3 is built from 16 residues. The V and J ends lost 4 bases and 1 base respectively, with 14 bases between them. Germline V gives CDR1 MNHEY, CDR2 SMNVEV (reference sequence). CDR3 nucleotides: TGTGCCAGCAGTTACCAGGGGTCTTATTCCTACAATGAGCAGTTCTTC. Encoded protein: CASSYQGSYSYNEQFF.

This clonotype was recorded at least ten times. The chain is built from TRBV7-2 and TRBJ2-7; 14 nucleotides align to TRBD2. CDR1 is SGHTA and CDR2 is FQGNSA in the germline V gene. The CDR3 runs to 16 residues. J gave up 3 bases and V 0 bases, and 1 base lay outside the gene matches. CDR3 amino acids: CASSLAGTSGSYEQYF. The CDR3 nucleotides are TGTGCCAGCAGCTTAGCGGGGACTAGCGGGAGCTACGAGCAGTACTTC.

This clonotype was observed many times. The chain recombines TRBV12-3 or TRBV12-4 with TRBJ1-1; 8 nucleotides agree with TRBD1. The CDR3 has 12 amino acids. Trimming at V came to 4 bases and at J to 8 bases, leaving 3 bases not matched to a gene. The CDR3, as DNA: TGTGCCAGCAGTTCGACAGGGGTGGAAGCTTTCTTT. Its translation: CASSSTGVEAFF.

This clonotype was observed a few times. The chain combines TRBV10-3 with TRBJ1-4; D remains ambiguous. This CDR3 has 13 amino acids. The V gene lost 11 bases and the J gene lost 3 bases, with 13 bases spanning the gap. Per germline, CDR1 ENHRY and CDR2 SYGVKD. For the CDR3, the DNA is TGTGCCGCCAATTCGGCCCCTAATGAAAAACTGTTTTTT. It encodes CAANSAPNEKLFF.

The J gene is TRBJ2-1, the V gene TRBV20-1; 8 bases map to TRBD2. V lost 5 bases to trimming and J lost 4 bases; unmatched junction nucleotides: 7. The germline V gene has CDR1 DFQATT and CDR2 SNEGSKA (reference sequence). The CDR3 loop spans 14 amino acids. The CDR3 DNA is TGCAGTGCTCGGAGCGGGAGAGTTTACAATGAGCAGTTCTTC. Translated: CSARSGRVYNEQFF.

This rearrangement joins TRBV3-1 to TRBJ2-7; 8 bases match TRBD2. The germline gives CDR1 LGHDT, CDR2 YNNKEL (reference sequence). The CDR3 sequence is 16 residues long. The junction had 8 bases not matched to a gene; V was cut back by 0 bases and J by 4 bases. In nucleotides, the CDR3 is TGTGCCAGCAGCCAAGATTGGGCTAGCGGGCCTTACGAGCAGTACTTC. Amino acid sequence: CASSQDWASGPYEQYF.

The V call is TRBV11-2, the J call TRBJ1-2, with D maybe TRBD1 (6 bases). Germline V lookup: CDR1 SGHAT, CDR2 FQNNGV. V was pared by 0 bases and J by 2 bases, with 10 bases between. This CDR3 region has 15 residues. CDR3 bases: TGTGCCAGCAGCTTAGAGAATCAGGGGAACTATGGCTACACCTTC. Its translation is CASSLENQGNYGYTF.

This clonotype was found a few times. The rearrangement uses TRBV3-1 and TRBJ1-1; TRBD1 agrees at 9 bases. The V gene end was trimmed by 6 bases and the J gene end by 6 bases; junction bases not matched to a gene: 8. The CDR3 is 14 amino acids. Germline V gene lookup returns CDR1 LGHDT and CDR2 YNNKEL (reference sequence). The CDR3 DNA is TGTGCCAGCAGTCAAACAGGGGGCGCCGCTGAAGCTTTCTTT. Residues: CASSQTGGAAEAFF.

The table lists this clonotype with many counts. CDR3 protein: CASSYGRRETQYF. In DNA form, the CDR3 reads TGTGCCAGCAGTTACGGGAGGCGGGAGACCCAGTACTTC. The rearrangement uses TRBV6-6 and TRBJ2-5; possible D gene TRBD2, 6 bases. V dropped 2 bases and J dropped 5 bases, with 9 bases sitting between them. This CDR3 spans 13 amino acids. From germline, CDR1 is MNHNY and CDR2 SVGAGI (reference sequence).

V is TRBV6-2 or TRBV6-3 and J is TRBJ2-2, with 9 bases that match TRBD2. The CDR3 is made up of 18 amino acids. Germline values: CDR1 MNHEY, CDR2 SVGEGT. Unmatched junction bases numbered 10, after V lost 2 bases and J lost 3 bases. The CDR3 loop reads CASSYVLAGAGDTGELFF. In DNA form, the CDR3 reads TGTGCCAGCAGTTACGTGTTAGCGGGAGCTGGGGACACCGGGGAGCTGTTTTTT.

This clonotype was found many times. The V call is TRBV3-1, the J call TRBJ2-1; D gene ambiguous. Germline-derived CDR1 and CDR2 are LGHDT and YNNKEL (reference sequence). The CDR3 has 14 residues. V lost 3 bases and J lost 6, with 12 bases in between. CDR3 protein: CASSHGNGVNEQFF. The DNA of the CDR3 is TGTGCCAGCAGCCACGGTAACGGTGTCAATGAGCAGTTCTTC.

Remarks on this clonotype: Since a much larger clone is just one base distant, this may be a read error. This likely comes from a read error, as the CDR3 has no conserved phenylalanine or tryptophan at its end. The J gene is TRBJ1-1, the V gene TRBV6-1; D is uncertain. Germline values: CDR1 MNHNS, CDR2 SASEGT. The CDR3 covers 13 residues. V lost 6 bases and J lost 3, with 11 bases in between. CDR3 loop: CASRADGYTEAFL. CDR3 coding DNA: TGTGCCAGCAGGGCAGACGGCTACACTGAAGCTTTCCTT.

The chain employs TRBV20-1 and TRBJ2-1, with 9 bases that match TRBD2. The CDR3 totals 15 residues. The trim removed 0 bases at V and 6 bases at J, leaving 6 bases unmatched. Germline-derived CDR1 and CDR2 are DFQATT and SNEGSKA (reference sequence). The CDR3 region has the DNA TGCAGTGCTAGAGATGGGGCGGGAGGGTTCAATGAGCAGTTCTTC. It codes for CSARDGAGGFNEQFF.

This chain links TRBV4-2 with TRBJ1-6, with 7 bases fitting TRBD1. The trim removed 0 bases at V and 7 bases at J, leaving 6 bases unmatched. The CDR3 is 16 amino acids. Germline assignment: CDR1 LGHNA and CDR2 YNFKEQ. The CDR3 spells CASSQESTGVNSPLHF. In nucleotides, the CDR3 is TGTGCCAGCAGCCAAGAGAGCACAGGGGTGAATTCACCCCTCCACTTT.

This clonotype occurred many times. The J gene is TRBJ1-2, the V gene TRBV12-3 or TRBV12-4; the D gene is possibly TRBD1 (6 bases). There are 12 residues in the CDR3. Between the trimmed V and J ends, which lost 7 bases and 8 bases, there was a span of 14 bases. Written as DNA, the CDR3 is TGTGCCAGCACCCTGGGGGGGCTCGGCTACACCTTC. Translating it yields CASTLGGLGYTF.

This clonotype was counted a single time. The chain uses TRBV20-1 and TRBJ2-1; 12 bases are a match to TRBD2. The J segment lost 2 bases and the V segment lost 5 bases, leaving 4 bases of the junction unmatched. This CDR3 region has 15 residues. Germline-derived CDR1 and CDR2 are DFQATT and SNEGSKA (reference sequence). The CDR3 coding sequence is TGCAGTGCTCCGACTAGCGGGGGCACCTACAATGAGCAGTTCTTC. Protein product: CSAPTSGGTYNEQFF.

This chain links TRBV7-9 with TRBJ1-3; D not certain. Trimming shortened V by 10 bases and J by 3 bases, and 19 bases separated the two germline ends. CDR1 is SEHNR and CDR2 is FQNEAQ in the germline V gene (reference sequence). The CDR3 is 15 amino acids. CDR3 coding DNA: TGTGCCACCACCAACCGAGGGAGTAGTGGAAACACCATATATTTT. Translated: CATTNRGSSGNTIYF.